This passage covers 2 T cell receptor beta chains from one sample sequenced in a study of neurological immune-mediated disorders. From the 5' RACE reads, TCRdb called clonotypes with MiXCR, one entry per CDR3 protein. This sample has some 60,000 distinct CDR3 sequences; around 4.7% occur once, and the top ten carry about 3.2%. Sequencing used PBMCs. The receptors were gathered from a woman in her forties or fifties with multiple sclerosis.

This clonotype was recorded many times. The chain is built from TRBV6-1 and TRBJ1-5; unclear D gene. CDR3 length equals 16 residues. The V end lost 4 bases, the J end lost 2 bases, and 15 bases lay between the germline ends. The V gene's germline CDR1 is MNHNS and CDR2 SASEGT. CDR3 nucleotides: TGTGCCAGCAGTGTTGTTGGATTATACGGCAATCAGCCCCAGCATTTT. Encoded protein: CASSVVGLYGNQPQHF.

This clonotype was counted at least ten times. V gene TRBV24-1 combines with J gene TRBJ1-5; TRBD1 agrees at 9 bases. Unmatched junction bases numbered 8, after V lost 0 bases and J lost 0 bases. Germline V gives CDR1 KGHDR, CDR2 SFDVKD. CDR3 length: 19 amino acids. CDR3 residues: CATSDLFNGTGHSNQPQHF. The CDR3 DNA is TGTGCCACCAGTGATTTGTTCAACGGGACAGGGCATAGCAATCAGCCCCAGCATTTT.